This T cell receptor beta chain stems from a study of T-cell memory formation after mild COVID-19. TCRdb called the 5' RACE reads again in MiXCR, with one record for every CDR3 protein. The data show hundreds of thousands of distinct CDR3 sequences, over 15% seen once. Overall study results and limits: Second-wave clones peaking on day 37 lacked confirmed SARS-CoV-2 specificity. A subset of responding clones appeared in pre-infection memory, suggesting cross-reactive memory joined.

This clonotype was counted a few times. As yet, its antigen is unknown. CDR3 size: 15 residues. Trimming pared 2 bases from V and 4 bases from J, leaving 14 bases between. Per the germline V gene, CDR1 is MNHEY and CDR2 is SVGEGT. The source material was PBMCs or a T cell subset sorted from them (not recorded which). The receptor comes from an adult woman who had mild COVID-19 (a few samples of this study predate the infection). Cell type and time point are not known. The chain has TRBV6-2 or TRBV6-3 and TRBJ1-1; D is possibly TRBD1 (5 bases). CDR3 sequence reads: CASSYTKGRLTEAFF. CDR3 bases: TGTGCCAGCAGTTACACTAAGGGGAGGCTCACTGAAGCTTTCTTT.